The T cell receptor (beta chain) described here comes from a study of response to subunit inactivated influenza vaccine. General study findings and limits: The authors suggested that few new T cells are recruited per seasonal influenza vaccination.

With regard to this clonotype: What it binds is unknown.

TCRdb reprocessed the RT-PCR reads with MiXCR, giving one entry per CDR3 protein. The sample has 500,000 to 750,000 distinct CDR3 sequences, 14% seen once. The sequencing here drew on PBMCs from blood, taken approximately 12 days after vaccination. The clonotype comes from a man aged 45-65 years who received an inactivated influenza vaccine.

The DNA of the CDR3 is TGTGCCAGCAGCTTCGTCGGGGCGGGCTCCTACAATGAGCAGTTCTTC. As protein: CASSFVGAGSYNEQFF. V is TRBV7-9 and J is TRBJ2-1; D is possibly TRBD1 or TRBD2 (5 bases each). CDR1 is SEHNR and CDR2 is FQNEAQ in the germline V gene (reference sequence). Trimming removed 3 bases from V and 0 bases from J, with 12 bases in between. This CDR3 is built from 16 residues.